A selection of T cell receptor beta chains follows, all from one sample in a study of blood T cell repertoires in COVID-19. Some clones are missing from TCRdb's copy, which holds only in-frame ones; the method was immunoSEQ multiplex PCR. The sample consists of about 270,000 clones, approximately 90% of them appearing once. Input material: PBMCs or T cells enriched from blood (not recorded which). Receptors were obtained from a woman in her twenties or thirties with acute COVID-19. The CDR3 runs from the conserved cysteine through the conserved F or W. Each record gives: D gene, J gene, V gene, clone size, CDR3 protein, CDR3 DNA. D genes are given only for firm matches. A row's size may be missing; if present it is once, few, many or a size class.

d_gene: NA
j_gene: TRBJ1-1
v_gene: TRBV5-1
abundance: NA
CDR3aa: CASSLSGVSTEAFF
CDR3nt: TGCGCCAGCAGCTTGTCAGGGGTGAGCACTGAAGCTTTCTTT

d_gene: NA
j_gene: TRBJ1-3
v_gene: TRBV7-9
abundance: NA
CDR3aa: CASSESITSSGNTIYF
CDR3nt: TGTGCCAGCAGCGAATCGATAACAAGCTCTGGAAACACCATATATTTT

d_gene: NA
j_gene: TRBJ2-7
v_gene: TRBV28
abundance: NA
CDR3aa: CASIYNYEQYF
CDR3nt: TGTGCCAGCATATACAACTACGAGCAGTACTTC

d_gene: NA
j_gene: TRBJ1-6
v_gene: TRBV7-9
abundance: NA
CDR3aa: CASSLDAAYNSPLHF
CDR3nt: TGTGCCAGCAGCTTAGACGCAGCCTATAATTCACCCCTCCACTTT

d_gene: TRBD2
j_gene: TRBJ2-7
v_gene: TRBV7-9
abundance: once
CDR3aa: CASSLGRASGPAYEQYF
CDR3nt: TGTGCCAGCAGCTTAGGTCGGGCTAGCGGACCGGCCTACGAGCAGTACTTC

d_gene: NA
j_gene: TRBJ2-1
v_gene: TRBV5-4
abundance: NA
CDR3aa: CASSSRVDNEQFF
CDR3nt: TGTGCCAGCAGCAGCAGGGTAGACAATGAGCAGTTCTTC

d_gene: TRBD2
j_gene: TRBJ2-1
v_gene: TRBV25-1
abundance: NA
CDR3aa: CASSESVLAGVEQFF
CDR3nt: TGTGCCAGCAGTGAATCGGTACTAGCGGGAGTTGAGCAGTTCTTC

d_gene: NA
j_gene: TRBJ1-1
v_gene: TRBV27
abundance: NA
CDR3aa: CASRPIRDSGFITEAFF
CDR3nt: TGTGCCAGCAGGCCTATTAGGGACTCCGGTTTTATCACTGAAGCTTTCTTT

d_gene: NA
j_gene: TRBJ2-4
v_gene: TRBV19
abundance: NA
CDR3aa: CASSPRGGLAKNIQYF
CDR3nt: TGTGCCAGTAGTCCGAGGGGGGGACTAGCCAAAAACATTCAGTACTTC

d_gene: TRBD2
j_gene: TRBJ2-7
v_gene: TRBV27
abundance: NA
CDR3aa: CASSLYLAERTYEQYF
CDR3nt: TGTGCCAGCAGTTTATACCTAGCGGAGAGAACCTACGAGCAGTACTTC

d_gene: TRBD1
j_gene: TRBJ2-1
v_gene: TRBV28
abundance: once
CDR3aa: CASSIKQGARNEQFF
CDR3nt: TGTGCCAGCAGTATTAAACAGGGGGCCAGGAATGAGCAGTTCTTC

d_gene: TRBD1
j_gene: TRBJ1-2
v_gene: TRBV13
abundance: NA
CDR3aa: CASSLGTGGYGYTF
CDR3nt: TGTGCCAGCAGCTTGGGCACAGGGGGCTATGGCTACACCTTC

d_gene: TRBD2
j_gene: TRBJ2-4
v_gene: TRBV6-2/TRBV6-3
abundance: NA
CDR3aa: CASSSGTSRNIF
CDR3nt: TGTGCCAGCAGTTCCGGGACTAGCAGGAACATCTTC

d_gene: NA
j_gene: TRBJ2-7
v_gene: TRBV3-1/TRBV3-2
abundance: NA
CDR3aa: CASSQDQGRTSEQYF
CDR3nt: TGTGCCAGCAGCCAAGATCAGGGGAGAACTAGCGAGCAGTACTTC

d_gene: TRBD2
j_gene: TRBJ2-3
v_gene: TRBV24-1
abundance: once
CDR3aa: CATSGLAGTDTQYF
CDR3nt: TGTGCCACCAGCGGACTAGCGGGCACAGATACGCAGTATTTT

d_gene: NA
j_gene: TRBJ1-1
v_gene: TRBV30
abundance: NA
CDR3aa: CAWSVGRGRAEAFF
CDR3nt: TGTGCCTGGAGTGTCGGCAGGGGTAGGGCTGAAGCTTTCTTT

d_gene: NA
j_gene: TRBJ1-1
v_gene: TRBV11-1
abundance: NA
CDR3aa: CASSSLASGAFF
CDR3nt: TGTGCCAGCAGCTCATTAGCGAGTGGAGCTTTCTTT

d_gene: NA
j_gene: TRBJ1-4
v_gene: TRBV27
abundance: NA
CDR3aa: CASQGATNEKLFF
CDR3nt: TGTGCCAGTCAGGGTGCAACTAATGAAAAACTGTTTTTT

d_gene: NA
j_gene: TRBJ2-1
v_gene: TRBV27
abundance: NA
CDR3aa: CASSPAGQFYNEQFF
CDR3nt: TGTGCCAGCAGTCCGGCGGGACAGTTCTACAATGAGCAGTTCTTC

d_gene: NA
j_gene: TRBJ2-7
v_gene: TRBV10-3
abundance: NA
CDR3aa: CAITDGTPTYEQYF
CDR3nt: TGTGCCATCACCGACGGGACACCCACCTACGAGCAGTACTTC

d_gene: TRBD1
j_gene: TRBJ1-3
v_gene: TRBV28
abundance: few
CDR3aa: CASSLWGQDLMAGNTIYF
CDR3nt: TGTGCCAGCAGTTTATGGGGACAGGATCTTATGGCTGGAAACACCATATATTTT

d_gene: NA
j_gene: TRBJ1-4
v_gene: TRBV4-1
abundance: NA
CDR3aa: CASSQEFGGEKLFF
CDR3nt: TGCGCCAGCAGCCAAGAGTTCGGGGGTGAAAAACTGTTTTTT

d_gene: NA
j_gene: TRBJ1-1
v_gene: TRBV28
abundance: NA
CDR3aa: CASSPFKVDSSTMNTEAFF
CDR3nt: TGTGCCAGCAGTCCCTTCAAGGTGGACAGTTCGACTATGAACACTGAAGCTTTCTTT

d_gene: TRBD1
j_gene: TRBJ2-1
v_gene: TRBV27
abundance: NA
CDR3aa: CASRGQGLYNEQFF
CDR3nt: TGTGCCAGCAGAGGACAGGGGCTCTACAATGAGCAGTTCTTC

d_gene: NA
j_gene: TRBJ1-2
v_gene: TRBV4-1
abundance: NA
CDR3aa: CASSQVGGPYGYTF
CDR3nt: TGCGCCAGCAGCCAAGTGGGGGGTCCGTATGGCTACACCTTC

d_gene: NA
j_gene: TRBJ1-2
v_gene: TRBV10-3
abundance: NA
CDR3aa: CAISVGENYGYTF
CDR3nt: TGTGCCATCAGTGTCGGGGAAAACTATGGCTACACCTTC

d_gene: NA
j_gene: TRBJ1-4
v_gene: TRBV11-2
abundance: NA
CDR3aa: CASSLDQWTAHEKLFF
CDR3nt: TGTGCCAGCAGCTTAGATCAATGGACAGCCCATGAAAAACTGTTTTTT

d_gene: TRBD2
j_gene: TRBJ2-3
v_gene: TRBV2
abundance: NA
CDR3aa: CASSGGLAGTTSTDTQYF
CDR3nt: TGTGCCAGCAGTGGGGGACTAGCGGGAACAACTAGCACAGATACGCAGTATTTT

d_gene: TRBD1
j_gene: TRBJ2-1
v_gene: TRBV30
abundance: once
CDR3aa: CALQGGNEQFF
CDR3nt: TGTGCCTTACAGGGGGGTAATGAGCAGTTCTTC